This T cell receptor (beta chain) came from a study of cytomegalovirus exposure and HLA in healthy donors. Study-level points and caveats: The classifier reportedly diagnosed cytomegalovirus status with high specificity and sensitivity. It emerged from a later analysis that several of the most significant clusters appeared to be linked to common viral pathogens. The study listed approximately 160 cytomegalovirus-associated TCR beta chains. The authors considered a cluster of highly shared sequence variants likely to be a sequencing artifact.

As for this clone: Its antigen is unknown.

In the PCR, 60 Vbeta and 13 Jbeta primers were used. The method was immunoSEQ multiplex PCR; TCRdb's version includes in-frame clones alone and lacks a portion of them. The sample contains roughly 140,000 clones, 73% of which appear only once. The TCR sequence derives from a human donor in good health. The specimen was PBMCs.

CDR3 in DNA: TGTGCCAGCAGCTTGAGCCGAAATCAGCCCCAGCATTTT. Translation gives CASSLSRNQPQHF. The V call is TRBV5-6, the J call TRBJ1-5; D remains unclear. CDR1 and CDR2 (germline): SGHDT, YYEEEE. V was shortened by 1 base and J by 4 bases, with 6 bases between the two germline ends. CDR3 length equals 13 residues.